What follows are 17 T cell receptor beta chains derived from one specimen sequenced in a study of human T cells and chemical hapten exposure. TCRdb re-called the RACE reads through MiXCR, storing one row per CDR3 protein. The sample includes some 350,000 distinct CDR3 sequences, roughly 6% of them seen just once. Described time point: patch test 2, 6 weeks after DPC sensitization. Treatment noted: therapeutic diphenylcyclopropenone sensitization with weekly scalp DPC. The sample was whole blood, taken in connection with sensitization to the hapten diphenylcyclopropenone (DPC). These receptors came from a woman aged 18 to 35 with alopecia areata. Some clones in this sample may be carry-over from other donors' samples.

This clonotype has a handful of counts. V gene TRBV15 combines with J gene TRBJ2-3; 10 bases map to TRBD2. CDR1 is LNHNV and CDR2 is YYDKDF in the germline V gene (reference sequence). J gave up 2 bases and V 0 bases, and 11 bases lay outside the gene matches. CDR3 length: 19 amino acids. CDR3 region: CATSRDQGSGGLSTDTQYF. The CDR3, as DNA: TGTGCCACCAGCAGAGATCAGGGTAGCGGGGGGTTATCCACAGATACGCAGTATTTT. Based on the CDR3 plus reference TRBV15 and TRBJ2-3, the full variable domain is DAMVIQNPRYQVTQFGKPVTLSCSQTLNHNVMYWYQQKSSQAPKLLFHYYDKDFNNEADTPDNFQSRRPNTSFCFLDIRSPGLGDTAMYLCATSRDQGSGGLSTDTQYFGPGTRLTVL.

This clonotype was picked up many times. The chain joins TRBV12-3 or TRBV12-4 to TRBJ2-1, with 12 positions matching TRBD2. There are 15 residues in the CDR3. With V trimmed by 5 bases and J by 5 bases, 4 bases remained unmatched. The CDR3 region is CASSPRLAGDNEQFF. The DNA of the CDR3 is TGTGCCAGCAGTCCGCGACTAGCGGGGGACAATGAGCAGTTCTTC.

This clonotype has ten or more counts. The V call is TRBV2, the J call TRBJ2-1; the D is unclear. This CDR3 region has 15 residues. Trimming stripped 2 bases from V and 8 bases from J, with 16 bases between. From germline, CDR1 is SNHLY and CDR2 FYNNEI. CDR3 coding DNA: TGTGCCAGCAGTGAAATGGGCAGGCTTAGGGATGAGCAGTTCTTC. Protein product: CASSEMGRLRDEQFF. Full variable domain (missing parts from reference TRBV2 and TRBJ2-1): EPEVTQTPSHQVTQMGQEVILRCVPISNHLYFYWYRQILGQKVEFLVSFYNNEISEKSEIFDDQFSVERPDGSNFTLKIRSTKLEDSAMYFCASSEMGRLRDEQFFGPGTRLTVL.

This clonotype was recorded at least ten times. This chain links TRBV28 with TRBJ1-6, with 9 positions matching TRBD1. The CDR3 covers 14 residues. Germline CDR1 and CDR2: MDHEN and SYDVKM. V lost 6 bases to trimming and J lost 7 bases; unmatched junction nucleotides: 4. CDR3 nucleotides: TGTGCCAGCAGCCACGACAGGGGGAATTCACCCCTCCACTTT. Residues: CASSHDRGNSPLHF.

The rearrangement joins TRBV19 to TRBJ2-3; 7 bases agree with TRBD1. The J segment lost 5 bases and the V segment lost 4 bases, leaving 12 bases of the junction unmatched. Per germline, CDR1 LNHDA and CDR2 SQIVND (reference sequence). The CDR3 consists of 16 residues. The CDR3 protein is CASSTRRQGGGDTQYF. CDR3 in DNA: TGTGCCAGTAGTACTCGAAGACAGGGCGGAGGAGATACGCAGTATTTT. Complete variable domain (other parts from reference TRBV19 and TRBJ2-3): DGGITQSPKYLFRKEGQNVTLSCEQNLNHDAMYWYRQDPGQGLRLIYYSQIVNDFQKGDIAEGYSVSREKKESFPLTVTSAQKNPTAFYLCASSTRRQGGGDTQYFGPGTRLTVL.

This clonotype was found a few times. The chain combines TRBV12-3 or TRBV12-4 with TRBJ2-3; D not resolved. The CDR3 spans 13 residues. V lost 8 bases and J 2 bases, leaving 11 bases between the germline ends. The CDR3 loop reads CASGEWDTDTQYF. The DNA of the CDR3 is TGTGCCAGCGGAGAGTGGGACACAGATACGCAGTATTTT.

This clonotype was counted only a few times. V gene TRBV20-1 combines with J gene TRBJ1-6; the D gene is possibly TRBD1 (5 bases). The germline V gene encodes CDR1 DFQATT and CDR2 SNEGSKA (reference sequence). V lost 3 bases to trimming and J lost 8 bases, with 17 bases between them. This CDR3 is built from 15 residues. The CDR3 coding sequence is TGCAGTGCTAGGACCCCAGGGATAGGTCATTCACCCCTCCACTTT. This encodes CSARTPGIGHSPLHF.

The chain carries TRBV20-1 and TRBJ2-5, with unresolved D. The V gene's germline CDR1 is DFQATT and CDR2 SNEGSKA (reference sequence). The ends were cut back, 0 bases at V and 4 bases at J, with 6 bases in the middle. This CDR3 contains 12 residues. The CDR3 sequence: CSARDAAETQYF. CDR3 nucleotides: TGCAGTGCTAGAGATGCTGCAGAGACCCAGTACTTC.

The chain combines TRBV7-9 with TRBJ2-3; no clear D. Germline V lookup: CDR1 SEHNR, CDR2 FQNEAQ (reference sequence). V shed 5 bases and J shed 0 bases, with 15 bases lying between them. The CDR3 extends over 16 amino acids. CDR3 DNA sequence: TGTGCCAGCAGCCCACAGTCAGCCACTAGCACAGATACGCAGTATTTT. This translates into CASSPQSATSTDTQYF.

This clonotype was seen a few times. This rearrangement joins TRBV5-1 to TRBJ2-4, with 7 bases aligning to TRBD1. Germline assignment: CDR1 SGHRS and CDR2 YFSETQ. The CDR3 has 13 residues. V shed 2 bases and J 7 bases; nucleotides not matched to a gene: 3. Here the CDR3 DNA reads TGCGCCAGCAGCTTACAACAGGGGAACATTCAGTACTTC. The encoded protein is CASSLQQGNIQYF.

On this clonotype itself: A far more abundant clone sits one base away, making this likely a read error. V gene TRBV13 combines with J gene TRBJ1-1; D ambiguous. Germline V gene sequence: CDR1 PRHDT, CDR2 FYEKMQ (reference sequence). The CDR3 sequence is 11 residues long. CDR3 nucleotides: TGTGCCGGCAGCTTAGGGACTGAAGCTTTCTTT. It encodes CAGSLGTEAFF. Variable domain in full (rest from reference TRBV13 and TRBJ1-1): AAGVIQSPRHLIKEKRETATLKCYPIPRHDTVYWYQQGPGQDPQFLISFYEKMQSDKGSIPDRFSAQQFSDYHSELNMSSLELGDSALYFCAGSLGTEAFFGQGTRLTVV.

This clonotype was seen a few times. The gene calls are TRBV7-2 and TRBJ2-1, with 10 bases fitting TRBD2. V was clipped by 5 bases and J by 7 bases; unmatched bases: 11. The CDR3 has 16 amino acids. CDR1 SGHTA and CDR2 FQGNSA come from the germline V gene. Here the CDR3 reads CASSIGSGGRWNEQFF. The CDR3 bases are TGTGCCAGCAGCATAGGTAGCGGGGGGCGGTGGAATGAGCAGTTCTTC.

The CDR3 sequence is CSARAVELTDTQYF. In DNA, the CDR3 is TGCAGTGCTAGAGCGGTCGAACTCACAGATACGCAGTATTTT. The chain is built from TRBV20-1 and TRBJ2-3; D is undetermined. This CDR3 has 14 residues. V lost 1 base and J lost 2, with 10 bases in between. The V gene's germline CDR1 is DFQATT and CDR2 SNEGSKA (reference sequence).

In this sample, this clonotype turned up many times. The chain's CDR3 is CASSLASSGGHGYTF. The CDR3 DNA follows: TGTGCCAGCAGTTTGGCTTCATCGGGGGGGCATGGCTACACCTTC. This rearrangement joins TRBV12-3 or TRBV12-4 to TRBJ1-2, with a tentative D call TRBD1 (6 bases). Trimming stripped 3 bases from V and 6 bases from J, with 17 bases between. This CDR3 comprises 15 residues.

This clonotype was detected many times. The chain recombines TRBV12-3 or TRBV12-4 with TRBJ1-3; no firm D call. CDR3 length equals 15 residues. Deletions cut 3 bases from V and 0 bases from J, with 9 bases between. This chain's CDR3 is CASSFVGSSGNTIYF. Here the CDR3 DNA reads TGTGCCAGCAGTTTTGTGGGGTCCTCTGGAAACACCATATATTTT.

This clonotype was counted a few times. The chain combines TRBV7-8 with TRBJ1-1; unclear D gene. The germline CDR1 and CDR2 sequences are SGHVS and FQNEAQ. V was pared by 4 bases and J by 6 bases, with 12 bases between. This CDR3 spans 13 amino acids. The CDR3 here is CASSSSGFAEAFF. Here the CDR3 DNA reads TGTGCCAGCAGCTCCTCAGGTTTCGCTGAAGCTTTCTTT. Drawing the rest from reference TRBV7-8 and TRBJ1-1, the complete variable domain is GAGVSQSPRYKVAKRGQDVALRCDPISGHVSLFWYQQALGQGPEFLTYFQNEAQLDKSGLPSDRFFAERPEGSVSTLKIQRTQQEDSAVYLCASSSSGFAEAFFGQGTRLTVV.

In DNA, the CDR3 is TGTGCCAGCAGCTTTGGATTGGAGCAGTACTTC. It encodes CASSFGLEQYF. V and J are TRBV7-9 and TRBJ2-7; D uncertain. This CDR3 contains 11 residues. The V gene lost 3 bases and the J gene lost 7 bases, with 7 bases spanning the gap. Germline V gives CDR1 SEHNR, CDR2 FQNEAQ (reference sequence).